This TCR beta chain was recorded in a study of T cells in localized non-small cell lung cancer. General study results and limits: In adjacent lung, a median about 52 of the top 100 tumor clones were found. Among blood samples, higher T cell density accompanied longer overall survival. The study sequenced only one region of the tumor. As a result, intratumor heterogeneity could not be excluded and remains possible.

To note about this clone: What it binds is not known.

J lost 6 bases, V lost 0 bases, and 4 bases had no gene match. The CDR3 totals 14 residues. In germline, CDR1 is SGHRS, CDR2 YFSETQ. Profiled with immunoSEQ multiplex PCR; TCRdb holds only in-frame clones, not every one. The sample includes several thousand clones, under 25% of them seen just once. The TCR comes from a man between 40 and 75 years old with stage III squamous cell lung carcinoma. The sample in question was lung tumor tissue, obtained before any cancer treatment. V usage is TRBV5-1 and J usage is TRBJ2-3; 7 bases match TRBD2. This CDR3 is CASSLGAGGDTQYF. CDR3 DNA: TGCGCCAGCAGCTTGGGGGCCGGGGGGGATACGCAGTATTTT.